These T cell receptor beta chains were read from a single sample in a study of shared clonotypes between healthy human individuals. The method was immunoSEQ multiplex PCR; TCRdb's version includes in-frame clones alone and lacks a portion of them. The profile shows 550,000 to 800,000 clones, approximately 79% of them singletons. The material sequenced was memory CD4+ T cells sorted from blood. Receptor source: a woman in her 30s in good health. CDR3s include the opening cysteine and the closing phenylalanine or tryptophan. A D gene is named only where the DNA matches it firmly. Clone size is not always given. Where it is, it says once, few, many or a class for expanded clones.

cdr3_nt: TGTGCCAGCAGCCCGGGACACACCGGGGAGCTGTTTTTT
cdr3_aa: CASSPGHTGELFF
v_call: TRBV7-9
j_call: TRBJ2-2
d_call: .
clone_size: .

cdr3_nt: TGTGCCAGCAGTAAGGACAGTGGAAGGGGCTACACCTTC
cdr3_aa: CASSKDSGRGYTF
v_call: TRBV28
j_call: TRBJ1-2
d_call: .
clone_size: .

cdr3_nt: TGTGCCAGTAGAAATCGACTAGCGGGAATCTACGAGCAGTACTTC
cdr3_aa: CASRNRLAGIYEQYF
v_call: TRBV19
j_call: TRBJ2-7
d_call: TRBD2
clone_size: .

cdr3_nt: TGTGCCAGCAGCTTGGCCCCGACAGGGATTAACACTGAAGCTTTCTTT
cdr3_aa: CASSLAPTGINTEAFF
v_call: TRBV5-4
j_call: TRBJ1-1
d_call: TRBD1
clone_size: .

cdr3_nt: TGTGCCATCAGTGAATCTTGGGGGGCCAACGTCCTGACTTTC
cdr3_aa: CAISESWGANVLTF
v_call: TRBV10-3
j_call: TRBJ2-6
d_call: .
clone_size: .

cdr3_nt: TGCGCCAGCAGCCAGGGGACAGACAATACGCAGTATTTT
cdr3_aa: CASSQGTDNTQYF
v_call: TRBV5-1
j_call: TRBJ2-3
d_call: TRBD1
clone_size: .

cdr3_nt: TGTGCCAGCTCAAACAGCGGGACAGGGGATTCCGGGGAGCTGTTTTTT
cdr3_aa: CASSNSGTGDSGELFF
v_call: TRBV19
j_call: TRBJ2-2
d_call: TRBD1
clone_size: .

cdr3_nt: TGTGCCAGCAGCTCCCTCGGGGATAGCAATCAGCCCCAGCATTTT
cdr3_aa: CASSSLGDSNQPQHF
v_call: TRBV7-8
j_call: TRBJ1-5
d_call: .
clone_size: .

cdr3_nt: TGTGCCAGTAGTACTGGGGTGTGGCAGCCCCAGCATTTT
cdr3_aa: CASSTGVWQPQHF
v_call: TRBV19
j_call: TRBJ1-5
d_call: .
clone_size: .

cdr3_nt: TGTGCCAGCAGTGAAATGGCAGGACAGGAAGGAGGGGGCTACACCTTC
cdr3_aa: CASSEMAGQEGGGYTF
v_call: TRBV6-1
j_call: TRBJ1-2
d_call: TRBD1
clone_size: few

cdr3_nt: TGTGCCAGCAGCACCTCTGGGATTTCCTACGAGCAGTACTTC
cdr3_aa: CASSTSGISYEQYF
v_call: TRBV7-6
j_call: TRBJ2-7
d_call: .
clone_size: .

cdr3_nt: TGCGCCAGCAGCCAAGGTTTCGTGGACAGTATGAATGGCTACACCTTC
cdr3_aa: CASSQGFVDSMNGYTF
v_call: TRBV4-1
j_call: TRBJ1-2
d_call: .
clone_size: once

cdr3_nt: TGTGCCACCAGAGGAGACCGTTCGGGGAAACTGTTTTTT
cdr3_aa: CATRGDRSGKLFF
v_call: TRBV6-6
j_call: TRBJ1-4
d_call: .
clone_size: .

cdr3_nt: TGCGCCAGCAGCTTGGAACAGAACTATGGCTACACCTTC
cdr3_aa: CASSLEQNYGYTF
v_call: TRBV5-1
j_call: TRBJ1-2
d_call: .
clone_size: few

cdr3_nt: TGTGCCAGCAGCTTAGGGGGACAGAACACTGAAGCTTTCTTT
cdr3_aa: CASSLGGQNTEAFF
v_call: TRBV11-2
j_call: TRBJ1-1
d_call: .
clone_size: .

cdr3_nt: TGTGCCAGCAGCTTGGCCCCCCAAGAGACCCAGTACTTC
cdr3_aa: CASSLAPQETQYF
v_call: TRBV5-4
j_call: TRBJ2-5
d_call: .
clone_size: .

cdr3_nt: TGCGCCAGCAGCTCTACAGGGGATAGCGGTGGCTACACCTTC
cdr3_aa: CASSSTGDSGGYTF
v_call: TRBV5-1
j_call: TRBJ1-2
d_call: TRBD1
clone_size: few